This entry lists 32 T cell receptor beta chains sequenced from one sample in a study of T cells in women clearing cervical HPV infection. The method was immunoSEQ multiplex PCR; TCRdb's version includes in-frame clones alone and lacks a portion of them. The data include some 30,000 clones; the top ten clones carry about 1.5%. The source material was blood buffy coat. The receptors shown here come from a woman between 18 and 70 years old with a cervical HPV16 infection that either progressed to CIN3+ or cleared (not recorded which).

On this clone itself: Sequencing ends 3 residues short of the CDR3 end; the germline J gene provides the rest. The chain joins TRBV5-1 to TRBJ2-2; 7 positions agree with TRBD1. The V gene end was trimmed by 4 bases and the J gene end by 3 bases; junction bases not matched to a gene: 3. The germline gives CDR1 SGHRS, CDR2 YFSETQ. The CDR3 loop spans 14 amino acids. The CDR3 loop reads CASSRDSYTGELFF. CDR3 DNA (partial): TGCGCCAGCAGCAGGGACAGCTACACCGGGGAG.

Regarding this clone: The CDR3 extends 3 residues past the end of the read, so its final part is completed from the germline J gene. The chain carries TRBV18 and TRBJ2-1, with 13 bases that match TRBD2. V gave up 3 bases and J gave up 6 bases; unmatched junction bases: 2. The CDR3 runs 15 residues. Germline values: CDR1 KGHSH, CDR2 LQKENI. CDR3 bases read: TGTGCCAGCTCACCCGGACTAGCGGGAGCCAATGAG. Protein product: CASSPGLAGANE. The entire CDR3 sequence reads CASSPGLAGANEQFF.

Worth noting for this clone: The sequenced fragment ends 3 residues before the CDR3 boundary, so the rest is inferred from the germline J gene. V is TRBV10-3 and J is TRBJ1-6; D is uncertain. The V gene's germline CDR1 is ENHRY and CDR2 SYGVKD. V lost 3 bases, J lost 0 bases, and 6 bases lay in between. The CDR3 runs to 15 residues. The CDR3 spells CAISDAGSYNSPLHF. CDR3 bases read: TGTGCCATCAGTGATGCAGGCTCCTATAATTCACCC.

With regard to this clone: The read ends 3 residues before the CDR3 terminus; that terminus is restored from the germline J gene. The chain couples TRBV19 to TRBJ1-5, with TRBD1 identical over 9 bases. With 6 bases clipped from V and 7 bases from J, the junction kept 10 bases outside the gene matches. This CDR3 is built from 15 residues. The germline V gene has CDR1 LNHDA and CDR2 SQIVND (reference sequence). The covered CDR3 bases are TGTGCCAGTAGCAAAACGGGACAGGGAGGCCAGCCC. Translation: CASSKTGQGGQP. The CDR3, in full, reads CASSKTGQGGQPQHF.

Notes on this clone: The read gets to within 3 residues of the CDR3 end, and the germline J gene fills in the rest. The chain uses TRBV7-8 and TRBJ1-5, with D possibly being TRBD1 (5 bases). This CDR3 has 14 amino acids. Germline V gene data show CDR1 as SGHVS and CDR2 as FQNEAQ. Trimming took 4 bases from V and 5 from J, leaving 12 bases between them. The part of the CDR3 DNA that was read is TGTGCCAGCAGCTCTCTACAGGATTATCAGCCC. Amino acid sequence: CASSSLQDYQP. The whole CDR3 is CASSSLQDYQPQHF.

A note on this clone: The read terminates 3 residues before the CDR3 end, so the remaining end is supplied by the germline J gene. This chain uses TRBV12-3 or TRBV12-4 with TRBJ2-5; 8 bases align to TRBD1. With V trimmed by 4 bases and J by 7 bases, 5 bases remained unmatched. This CDR3 is built from 13 residues. CDR3 DNA, as far as it was read: TGTGCCAGCAGTTCAAGACAGGGGATGACC. It translates to CASSSRQGMT. The CDR3 as a whole reads CASSSRQGMTQYF.

On this clone: With the read ending 3 residues before the CDR3 end, the germline J gene is used to fill in that end. The genes are TRBV20-1 and TRBJ1-2; TRBD1 aligns across 10 bases. The germline V gene encodes CDR1 DFQATT and CDR2 SNEGSKA (reference sequence). This CDR3 region has 12 residues. The CDR3 reads CSATGQGYGYTF. The DNA read from the CDR3 is TGCAGTGCTACGGGACAGGGGTACGGC.

As for this clone: From the germline J gene comes the end of the CDR3, since the read stops 3 residues before it. V is TRBV5-1 and J is TRBJ2-7; a possible D gene is TRBD1 (6 bases). CDR1 is SGHRS and CDR2 is YFSETQ in the germline V gene. V dropped 4 bases and J dropped 5 bases, with 16 bases sitting between them. The CDR3 has 14 residues. The CDR3 bases that were read are TGCGCCAGCAGCCGAGGGGGTTCGGGCCACGAG. Translated, it gives CASSRGGSGHE. The CDR3 reads in full as CASSRGGSGHEQYF.

As to this clone: The read gets to within 3 residues of the CDR3 end, and the germline J gene fills in the rest. The chain carries TRBV28 and TRBJ2-7; 7 nucleotides match TRBD1. Germline CDR1 and CDR2: MDHEN and SYDVKM. The CDR3 has 17 residues. V was pared by 5 bases and J by 3 bases, with 16 bases of the junction left unmatched. This CDR3 is CASSAHLRQGRHYEQYF. CDR3 DNA, as far as it was read: TGTGCCAGCAGTGCACACCTCCGACAGGGTAGGCACTACGAG.

Turning to this clone: The read comes to an end 3 residues before the CDR3 does, leaving the germline J gene to fill in the end. This rearrangement joins TRBV7-9 to TRBJ2-4; a possible D gene is TRBD2 (5 bases). The CDR3 runs 14 residues. CDR1 is SEHNR and CDR2 is FQNEAQ in the germline V gene (reference sequence). Partial CDR3 DNA: TGTGCCAGCAGCTTAGCACCCGGGGAGTCGGGT. It yields the protein CASSLAPGESG. The CDR3 reads in full as CASSLAPGESGQYF.

Of note for this clone: The CDR3 extends 3 residues past the end of the read, so its final part is completed from the germline J gene. The chain has TRBV29-1 and TRBJ2-7; 9 bases are a match to TRBD1. Unmatched junction bases numbered 9, after V lost 4 bases and J lost 2 bases. CDR3 length equals 15 residues. Germline V gives CDR1 SQVTM, CDR2 ANQGSEA. The CDR3 loop reads CSVGLDRGVTYEQYF. Partial CDR3 DNA: TGCAGCGTTGGCCTCGACAGGGGGGTTACCTACGAG.

Worth noting for this clone: The missing CDR3 end, 3 residues past where the read stops, is filled in from the germline J gene. V gene TRBV5-1 combines with J gene TRBJ1-6; TRBD1 might be the D (5 bases). CDR3 size: 14 residues. V was clipped by 0 bases and J by 9 bases, with 10 bases between them. The germline V gene encodes CDR1 SGHRS and CDR2 YFSETQ. The covered CDR3 bases are TGCGCCAGCAGCTTGGTTGAGGGGTTTTCACCC. It codes for CASSLVEGFSP. Given in full, the CDR3 is CASSLVEGFSPLHF.

On this clone: The CDR3 end lies 3 residues beyond the end of the read and is filled in from the germline J gene. The chain is built from TRBV30 and TRBJ1-5; D uncertain. This CDR3 spans 13 amino acids. Germline V gene lookup returns CDR1 GTSNPN and CDR2 SVGIG (reference sequence). V was cut by 0 bases and J by 1 base, with 4 bases left in between. The CDR3 reads CAWSVSSNQPQHF. Partial CDR3 DNA: TGTGCCTGGAGTGTTTCGAGCAATCAGCCC.

The sequenced CDR3 bases are TGTGCCAGCAGTGAGGAAGCGGATGGC. Amino acid sequence: CASSEEADG. The CDR3 as a whole reads CASSEEADGYTF. The chain has TRBV2 and TRBJ1-2; D gene unclear. The read finishes 3 residues shy of the CDR3 end, and the germline J gene is used to complete it. CDR1 SNHLY and CDR2 FYNNEI come from the germline V gene. V gave up 3 bases and J gave up 6 bases, with 8 bases separating them. This CDR3 region has 12 residues.

On this clone itself: The DNA ends 3 residues before the CDR3 does, and the rest of the CDR3 is filled in from the germline J gene. The chain couples TRBV6-1 to TRBJ2-7; 8 bases match TRBD2. Germline V lookup: CDR1 MNHNS, CDR2 SASEGT. CDR3 length: 15 residues. Unmatched junction bases numbered 1, after V lost 0 bases and J lost 0 bases. The CDR3: CASSEAGTSSYEQYF. Incomplete CDR3 DNA: TGTGCCAGCAGTGAAGCCGGGACTAGCTCCTACGAG.

A remark on this clone: Sequencing ends 3 residues short of the CDR3 end; the germline J gene provides the rest. The chain combines TRBV2 with TRBJ2-1; D is uncertain. This CDR3 has 12 amino acids. V shed 3 bases and J shed 9 bases, with 9 bases lying between them. The germline CDR1 and CDR2 sequences are SNHLY and FYNNEI. CDR3 DNA (partial): TGTGCCAGCAGTGATGAGCTTCCTGAG. This sequence encodes CASSDELPE. The whole CDR3 reads CASSDELPEQFF.

In the case of this clone: The read finishes 3 residues shy of the CDR3 end, and the germline J gene is used to complete it. The chain combines TRBV2 with TRBJ1-5, with a weak D call TRBD1 (5 bases). The CDR3 runs 13 residues. CDR1 is SNHLY, CDR2 FYNNEI, per germline. V lost 8 bases, J lost 4 bases, and 12 bases lay in between. The sequenced part of the CDR3 DNA is TGTGCCAGCGCCCAGGGCCTAAATCAGCCC. It yields the protein CASAQGLNQP. The CDR3, in full, reads CASAQGLNQPQHF.

Note on this clone: The read ends 3 residues early relative to the CDR3; the germline J gene fills the gap. The J gene is TRBJ2-7, the V gene TRBV6-1; D is undetermined. The CDR3 loop spans 14 amino acids. The V gene lost 3 bases and the J gene lost 2 bases, with 11 bases spanning the gap. Germline CDR1 and CDR2: MNHNS and SASEGT. The part of the CDR3 DNA that was read is TGTGCCAGCAGTGACTACTCCGCCCCCTACGAG. This encodes CASSDYSAPYE. The entire CDR3 sequence reads CASSDYSAPYEQYF.

Comment on this clone: The read terminates 3 residues ahead of where the CDR3 ends, so the germline J gene completes it. The V gene is TRBV29-1, the J gene TRBJ2-2; D perhaps matches TRBD1 (5 bases). V was cut by 4 bases and J by 7 bases, with 13 bases left in between. Germline lookup yields CDR1 SQVTM and CDR2 ANQGSEA. The CDR3 loop spans 13 amino acids. The CDR3 reads CSVVAGYGGELFF. Partial CDR3 DNA: TGCAGCGTTGTTGCAGGGTACGGCGGGGAG.

As for this clone: Read coverage stops 3 residues before the CDR3 terminus; the germline J gene supplies the remainder. The chain joins TRBV2 to TRBJ2-1; TRBD1 aligns across 8 bases. Per germline, CDR1 SNHLY and CDR2 FYNNEI. The CDR3 has 15 amino acids. With 4 bases clipped from V and 7 bases from J, the junction kept 9 bases outside the gene matches. The CDR3 reads CASSVPGGDNNEQFF. The CDR3 bases that were read are TGTGCCAGCAGTGTGCCAGGGGGCGACAATAATGAG. Filled out from reference TRBV2 and TRBJ2-1, the complete variable domain reads EPEVTQTPSHQVTQMGQEVILRCVPISNHLYFYWYRQILGQKVEFLVSFYNNEISEKSEIFDDQFSVERPDGSNFTLKIRSTKLEDSAMYFCASSVPGGDNNEQFFGPGTRLTVL.

This CDR3 reads CASSGEVSRGYGYTF. CDR3 DNA, as far as it was read: TGTGCCAGCAGTGGGGAGGTATCCAGGGGCTATGGC. The chain has TRBV2 and TRBJ1-2; weak D call: TRBD1 (6 bases). The read comes to an end 3 residues before the CDR3 does, leaving the germline J gene to fill in the end. Trimming stripped 4 bases from V and 4 bases from J, with 16 bases between. Germline V gene data show CDR1 as SNHLY and CDR2 as FYNNEI. This CDR3 is 15 amino acids long.

Notes on this clone: The CDR3 is cut off 3 residues early in the read; its end comes from the germline J gene. The rearrangement joins TRBV5-1 to TRBJ2-5, with 8 bases that match TRBD1. Germline V gene data show CDR1 as SGHRS and CDR2 as YFSETQ. Trimming took 0 bases from V and 5 from J; bases not matched to a gene: 6. The CDR3 has 15 residues. The CDR3 region is CASSLGGQVSETQYF. CDR3 DNA, as far as it was read: TGCGCCAGCAGCTTGGGGGGACAGGTCTCGGAGACC. The full variable domain, completed using reference TRBV5-1 and TRBJ2-5, is KAGVTQTPRYLIKTRGQQVTLSCSPISGHRSVSWYQQTPGQGLQFLFEYFSETQRNKGNFPGRFSGRQFSNSRSEMNVSTLELGDSALYLCASSLGGQVSETQYFGPGTRLLVL.

Concerning this clone itself: The CDR3 end lies 3 residues beyond the end of the read and is filled in from the germline J gene. The chain links TRBV9 to TRBJ2-3; TRBD2 matches at 14 bases. The germline CDR1 and CDR2 sequences are SGDLS and YYNGEE. This CDR3 contains 18 residues. The ends lost 0 bases at V and 3 bases at J; junction bases unmatched: 6. CDR3 DNA (partial): TGTGCCAGCAGCGTAGGACTAGCGGGGGGGTATTTTACAGATACG. Translation: CASSVGLAGGYFTDT. The whole CDR3 protein reads CASSVGLAGGYFTDTQYF.

In the case of this clone: With the read ending 3 residues before the CDR3 end, the germline J gene is used to fill in that end. The chain joins TRBV4-1 to TRBJ2-2; the D call may be TRBD1 or TRBD2 (6 bases each). V dropped 2 bases and J dropped 0 bases, with 13 bases sitting between them. The CDR3 runs to 17 residues. CDR1 MGHRA and CDR2 YSYEKL come from the germline V gene. The covered CDR3 bases are TGCGCCAGCAGCCAAACGGAGGGGGTCGCGAACACCGGGGAG. Its protein is CASSQTEGVANTGE. In full, the CDR3 reads CASSQTEGVANTGELFF.

To note about this clone: The CDR3 goes on 3 residues after the read ends, and that part is filled in from the germline J gene. The chain joins TRBV18 to TRBJ2-3; TRBD2 aligns across 8 bases. The CDR3 extends over 14 amino acids. Germline lookup yields CDR1 KGHSH and CDR2 LQKENI. The sequenced part of the CDR3 DNA is TGTGCCAGCTCACCCGGACTAGCCGGAGAGACG. Encoded protein: CASSPGLAGET. The CDR3 reads in full as CASSPGLAGETQYF. Full variable domain (missing parts from reference TRBV18 and TRBJ2-3): NAGVMQNPRHLVRRRGQEARLRCSPMKGHSHVYWYRQLPEEGLKFMVYLQKENIIDESGMPKERFSAEFPKEGPSILRIQQVVRGDSAAYFCASSPGLAGETQYFGPGTRLTVL.

Worth noting for this clone: The observed sequence ends 3 residues before the CDR3 terminus, with the missing tail filled in from the germline J gene. This sequence joins TRBV7-2 and TRBJ2-5; D is undetermined. Trimming took 0 bases from V and 2 from J, leaving 10 bases between them. CDR1 SGHTA and CDR2 FQGNSA come from the germline V gene. The CDR3 has 15 residues. CDR3 bases read: TGTGCCAGCAGCTTAGCGCGACACCGGCAAGAGACC. Amino acids: CASSLARHRQET. The whole CDR3 protein is CASSLARHRQETQYF.

A note on this clone: The CDR3 end is not reached by the read, which stops 3 residues before it; the germline J gene fills it in. The V and J genes are TRBV28 and TRBJ2-7; D perhaps matches TRBD1 (7 bases). CDR1 and CDR2 (germline): MDHEN, SYDVKM. The CDR3 covers 16 residues. The germline V and J ends were trimmed by 5 bases and 4 bases, with 21 bases remaining between them. The CDR3 loop reads CASSPSSAHRGYEQYF. The sequenced CDR3 bases are TGTGCCAGCAGTCCCTCTAGCGCACACAGGGGATACGAG.

For this clone: Compared with germline, one end of the junction differs, possibly owing to a read error. The DNA read from the CDR3 is TGTGCCAGCAGCGTGGACAGGGTGGGAAACACA. Protein product: CASSVDRVGNT. The full-length CDR3 reads as CASSVDRVGNTIYF. The chain employs TRBV5-4 and TRBJ1-3; 8 positions match TRBD1. The read comes to an end 3 residues before the CDR3 does, leaving the germline J gene to fill in the end. The CDR3 contains 14 residues. Germline V gene sequence: CDR1 SGHNT, CDR2 YYREEE (reference sequence).

Details on this clone: The read ends 3 residues shy of where the CDR3 ends; the end is completed using the germline J gene. The rearrangement links TRBV2 to TRBJ1-1, with 9 bases fitting TRBD1. The ends lost 5 bases at V and 2 bases at J; junction bases unmatched: 6. Germline loops: CDR1 SNHLY, CDR2 FYNNEI. This CDR3 is built from 15 residues. The covered CDR3 bases are TGTGCCAGCAGTCGACCGGGACAGGGAAACACTGAA. Translating gives CASSRPGQGNTE. The CDR3 as a whole reads CASSRPGQGNTEAFF.

Notes on this clone: Mismatch with germline at one junction end may stem from a read error. The CDR3: CANSFRTSAFGEQYF. CDR3 DNA, as far as it was read: TGTGCCAACAGCTTTCGGACTAGCGCCTTCGGCGAG. V gene TRBV7-9 combines with J gene TRBJ2-7, with 9 bases that match TRBD2. Sequencing ends 3 residues short of the CDR3 end; the germline J gene provides the rest. The length of the CDR3 is 15 residues. CDR1 and CDR2 from the germline V gene are SEHNR and FQNEAQ (reference sequence).

For this clone: The missing CDR3 end, 3 residues past where the read stops, is filled in from the germline J gene. The chain is built from TRBV20-1 and TRBJ2-1; D remains unclear. V dropped 3 bases and J dropped 8 bases, with 11 bases sitting between them. The CDR3 runs 12 residues. CDR1 is DFQATT and CDR2 is SNEGSKA in the germline V gene (reference sequence). The CDR3 DNA, read in part, is TGCAGTGCTAGCCCAGGTCAGGATGAG. This codes for CSASPGQDE. The CDR3 as a whole reads CSASPGQDEQFF.

As for this clone: The CDR3 end falls 3 residues outside the read, so it is completed with the germline J gene. The chain uses TRBV2 and TRBJ2-5; 9 bases are a match to TRBD2. The junction had 11 bases not matched to a gene; V was cut back by 5 bases and J by 4 bases. The CDR3 loop spans 16 amino acids. The germline CDR1 and CDR2 sequences are SNHLY and FYNNEI. The DNA read from the CDR3 is TGTGCCAGCAGTTCCGGGACTAGCCTACCGGGAGAGACC. This translates into CASSSGTSLPGET. The whole CDR3 protein reads CASSSGTSLPGETQYF.